This TCR beta chain was identified during a study of T cell repertoires in cytomegalovirus infection. Study background: Recently identified HLA-C-restricted and well-studied HLA-B-restricted CMV epitopes were used. It was the public TCR beta signatures that indicated both CMV infection and matching HLA type.

MiXCR, applied by TCRdb to the reads, yields one record per CDR3 protein. This table has some 270,000 distinct CDR3 sequences, 22% appearing once. Notes on this clonotype: Its antigen remains unknown.

V lost 3 bases and J lost 1, with 17 bases in between. Germline V lookup: CDR1 MGHRA, CDR2 YSYEKL. CDR3 length equals 17 residues. Overall study results and limits: The cumulative frequency of public TCR beta families identified carriers of CMV plus the relevant HLA. HLA-C-restricted TCR beta clonotypes specific for CMV led the ex vivo response.

The rearrangement links TRBV4-1 to TRBJ2-3; no firm D call. Material: cultured PBMCs, obtained from culture after CMV antigen stimulation. The receptor's source is a human donor in good health (CMV status not recorded). Some clones in this sample may be carry-over from other donors' samples. DNA of the CDR3: TGCGCCAGCAGCCATGCCTGCCGGGCCCCACGCACAGATACGCAGTATTTT. This gives the protein CASSHACRAPRTDTQYF.